The clone carrying this T cell receptor beta chain was recorded many times. Its antigen remains unidentified. Moderate-to-severe activity, CAS ≥3, NOSPECS ≥4 and a duration under 3 months were seen in donors with ophthalmopathy. Reliance was placed on clinical symptoms, serum thyroxine, TRAb, thyroid ultrasound and orbital computed tomography for diagnosis. This sample stems from a study of Graves' ophthalmopathy and Graves' hyperthyroidism. Findings and limits, study-wide: Also, most clonotypes expanded in the thyroid above 0.001 frequency appeared in blood.

RNA transcripts yielded amplified TCR beta CDR3 regions. After a first-round RT-PCR with HTBI primers, a second-round multiplex PCR was run. TCRdb reanalysed the multiplex PCR reads using MiXCR and keeps one entry per CDR3 protein. The sample holds 300,000 to 400,000 distinct CDR3 sequences; around a sixth are singletons and the top ten take over 9%. J gave up 7 bases and V 5 bases, and 8 bases lay outside the gene matches. This CDR3 is 13 amino acids long. The chain has TRBV12-3 or TRBV12-4 and TRBJ2-7; 7 nucleotides agree with TRBD1. The TCR sequence derives from an adult man with Graves' ophthalmopathy. Sequencing was performed on peripheral blood. CDR3 DNA sequence: TGTGCCAGCAGTCGTGACAGGGTAGGGGAGCAGTACTTC. It codes for CASSRDRVGEQYF.